One sample yielded the 12 T cell receptor beta chains listed below, sequenced in a study of control samples from healthy donors and cancer patients. Data came from immunoSEQ multiplex PCR; TCRdb stores just in-frame clones and leaves some out. In the table there are 130,000 or so clones, approximately 90% of which are singletons. Sequencing input: blood. These receptors all come from a man aged 50-60 years in good health.

Regarding this clone: One end of the junction fails to match germline, which may point to a read error. This specimen includes other DNA sequences encoding the same CDR3. The V and J genes are TRBV28 and TRBJ2-7; TRBD1 is a possible D gene (6 bases). The CDR3 is 13 amino acids. The germline V gene has CDR1 MDHEN and CDR2 SYDVKM. The CDR3 reads CASFGTHSYEQYF. In DNA, the CDR3 is TGCGCCAGTTTCGGGACACACTCCTACGAGCAGTACTTC.

The V call is TRBV28, the J call TRBJ2-7; possible D gene TRBD2, 5 bases. Germline-derived CDR1 and CDR2 are MDHEN and SYDVKM. CDR3 length: 14 residues. The V and J ends lost 6 bases and 3 bases respectively, with 15 bases between them. CDR3 protein: CASREAAKRYEQYF. Here the CDR3 DNA reads TGTGCCAGCAGGGAGGCTGCCAAGCGCTACGAGCAGTACTTC.

The V call is TRBV6-5, the J call TRBJ1-5; no definite D call. Trimming shortened V by 11 bases and J by 1 base, and 15 bases separated the two germline ends. CDR1 is MNHEY and CDR2 is SVGAGI in the germline V gene. There are 14 residues in the CDR3. CDR3 amino acids: CAVQAGISNQPQHF. The CDR3 DNA sequence: TGTGCCGTCCAGGCCGGGATAAGCAATCAGCCCCAGCATTTT.

This chain joins TRBV5-1 and TRBJ1-6; the match to TRBD1 covers 8 bases. With 4 bases clipped from V and 4 bases from J, the junction kept 13 bases outside the gene matches. Germline loops: CDR1 SGHRS, CDR2 YFSETQ. The CDR3 length is 18 residues. The CDR3 spells CASSPYAGTGDYNSPLHF. DNA for the CDR3: TGCGCCAGCAGCCCCTATGCCGGGACAGGCGATTATAATTCACCCCTCCACTTT.

CDR3 coding DNA: TGTGCCAGCAGTTCAACTAGCGGGGGGAGGCATGAGCAGTTCTTC. Amino acid sequence: CASSSTSGGRHEQFF. The V and J genes are TRBV6-5 and TRBJ2-1, with TRBD2 identical over 12 bases. The CDR3 consists of 15 residues. The germline V gene encodes CDR1 MNHEY and CDR2 SVGAGI. The ends lost 4 bases at V and 8 bases at J; junction bases unmatched: 6.

The chain employs TRBV19 and TRBJ1-5; perhaps TRBD1 as D (6 bases). V dropped 6 bases and J dropped 4 bases, with 10 bases sitting between them. The germline CDR1 and CDR2 sequences are LNHDA and SQIVND (reference sequence). The CDR3 covers 13 residues. In DNA form, the CDR3 reads TGTGCCAGTAGACGACAGGTAAATCAGCCCCAGCATTTT. The encoded protein is CASRRQVNQPQHF. The full variable domain, completed using reference TRBV19 and TRBJ1-5, is DGGITQSPKYLFRKEGQNVTLSCEQNLNHDAMYWYRQDPGQGLRLIYYSQIVNDFQKGDIAEGYSVSREKKESFPLTVTSAQKNPTAFYLCASRRQVNQPQHFGDGTRLSIL.

V gene TRBV6-5 combines with J gene TRBJ2-7; TRBD2 aligns across 7 bases. V gave up 9 bases and J gave up 4 bases; unmatched junction bases: 6. Germline V lookup: CDR1 MNHEY, CDR2 SVGAGI. The CDR3 has 12 amino acids. The CDR3 DNA reads as TGTGCCAGTTTTGGGGGGGTTTACGAGCAGTACTTC. It is translated as CASFGGVYEQYF.

The CDR3 protein is CASSRITGFDQPQHF. DNA for the CDR3: TGTGCCAGCAGCCGAATAACAGGGTTTGATCAGCCCCAGCATTTT. This sequence joins TRBV2 and TRBJ1-5; D possibly corresponds to TRBD1 (6 bases). The CDR3 totals 15 residues. V was trimmed by 6 bases and J by 5 bases, leaving 17 bases between them. Germline loops: CDR1 SNHLY, CDR2 FYNNEI.

The rearrangement uses TRBV4-1 and TRBJ2-5, with a weak D call TRBD1 (5 bases). The CDR3 totals 16 residues. Germline-derived CDR1 and CDR2 are MGHRA and YSYEKL. The germline V and J ends were trimmed by 3 bases and 5 bases, with 19 bases remaining between them. In DNA, the CDR3 is TGCGCCAGCAGCCAGCGACAGATGACCCTGGGGGAGACCCAGTACTTC. Its protein is CASSQRQMTLGETQYF.

V and J are TRBV11-2 and TRBJ1-2, with D possibly TRBD1 on 6 matching bases. Trimming left V 3 bases short and J 4 bases short, with 12 bases between. Germline V gene lookup returns CDR1 SGHAT and CDR2 FQNNGV. The CDR3 is 14 amino acids. The CDR3, as DNA: TGTGCCAGCAGCTTCGAGGGGGGCGGCTATGGCTACACCTTC. It codes for CASSFEGGGYGYTF.

A few counts support this clone. This rearrangement joins TRBV11-2 to TRBJ1-3, with D unclear. Germline CDR1 and CDR2: SGHAT and FQNNGV. Trimming removed 0 bases at V and 3 bases at J, with 9 bases between. The CDR3 spans 15 residues. CDR3 DNA sequence: TGTGCCAGCAGCTTAGAGCACCTGGGTGGAAACACCATATATTTT. Translated, it gives CASSLEHLGGNTIYF.

The V call is TRBV9, the J call TRBJ1-3; 7 bases align to TRBD1. V lost 4 bases, J lost 4 bases, and 8 bases stayed unmatched. The V gene's germline CDR1 is SGDLS and CDR2 YYNGEE. This CDR3 has 15 amino acids. CDR3 residues: CASSFDRVSGNTIYF. The CDR3, as DNA: TGTGCCAGCAGCTTCGACAGGGTTTCCGGAAACACCATATATTTT.